This is a list of T cell receptor beta chains from one sample in a study of monozygotic twins with inflammatory bowel disease. TCRdb reprocessed the 5' RACE reads, keeping one entry per CDR3 protein, no DNA. This repertoire includes 330,000 or so distinct CDR3 sequences. Sequencing was performed on blood. Receptor source: a human donor with ulcerative colitis or Crohn's disease, or a healthy co-twin of an affected twin (not recorded which). CDR3s include the opening cysteine and the closing phenylalanine or tryptophan.

v_gene: TRBV24-1
j_gene: TRBJ1-5
CDR3aa: CATSDPATGPNQPQHF

v_gene: TRBV24-1
j_gene: TRBJ2-2
CDR3aa: CATSELAGGLTNTGELFF

v_gene: TRBV5-6
j_gene: TRBJ2-5
CDR3aa: CASSYPTSETQYF

v_gene: TRBV5-1
j_gene: TRBJ1-2
CDR3aa: CASSLHWDSRNYGYTF

v_gene: TRBV4-1
j_gene: TRBJ2-1
CDR3aa: CASSQYPLAGGDEQFF

v_gene: TRBV18
j_gene: TRBJ1-4
CDR3aa: CASSLAWTGRNEKLFF

v_gene: TRBV28
j_gene: TRBJ1-2
CDR3aa: CASSLGGDRGYGYTF

v_gene: TRBV9
j_gene: TRBJ1-1
CDR3aa: CASSVDRWNTEAFF

v_gene: TRBV20-1
j_gene: TRBJ1-1
CDR3aa: CRGGQNTEAFF

v_gene: TRBV5-1
j_gene: TRBJ2-7
CDR3aa: CASSPAGSSYEQYF

v_gene: TRBV6-2/TRBV6-3
j_gene: TRBJ2-6
CDR3aa: CASSQHGGANVLTF

v_gene: TRBV20-1
j_gene: TRBJ1-1
CDR3aa: CSASKPGRSTEAYF

v_gene: TRBV11-2
j_gene: TRBJ2-1
CDR3aa: CASSLDPLGQFF

v_gene: TRBV4-1
j_gene: TRBJ2-7
CDR3aa: CASSQAPGVRLEQYF

v_gene: TRBV27
j_gene: TRBJ2-3
CDR3aa: CASSLASGPVGDTQYF

v_gene: TRBV20-1
j_gene: TRBJ2-7
CDR3aa: CSARDSVGGYSNEQYF

v_gene: TRBV6-1
j_gene: TRBJ2-2
CDR3aa: CASSKFTQSTGELFF

v_gene: TRBV20-1
j_gene: TRBJ2-5
CDR3aa: CSAEIRGETQYF

v_gene: TRBV4-1
j_gene: TRBJ1-5
CDR3aa: CASSQTSGAGNQPQHF

v_gene: TRBV7-8
j_gene: TRBJ2-7
CDR3aa: CASSPSSRRLYEQYF